This T cell receptor (beta chain) is from a study of ipilimumab plus nivolumab after autologous stem cell transplantation. The CDR3 extends over 14 amino acids. The germline V gene has CDR1 LNHDA and CDR2 SQIVND (reference sequence). Trimming took off 6 bases at V and 5 bases at J, with 16 bases between the two ends. The table came from immunoSEQ multiplex PCR; TCRdb's copy has only in-frame clones and leaves some out. The table has around 23,000 clones, 70% to 85% seen once. Sequenced material: PBMCs, taken in a trial of ipilimumab plus nivolumab as post-transplant consolidation. V is TRBV19 and J is TRBJ2-5; D is possibly TRBD1 (5 bases). The source is a male donor with diffuse large B-cell lymphoma. CDR3 protein: CASSSEGVAETQYF. The CDR3 region has the DNA TGTGCCAGTAGCAGCGAAGGGGTTGCGGAGACCCAGTACTTC.